The sequence of this T cell receptor beta chain was determined in a study of untreated major depressive disorder. V was trimmed by 5 bases and J by 1 base, leaving 14 bases between them. Germline V gives CDR1 SGHTA, CDR2 FQGNSA. CDR3 length: 15 amino acids. The table came from immunoSEQ multiplex PCR; TCRdb's copy has only in-frame clones and leaves some out. The sample lists 20,000 to 25,000 clones, roughly 90% occurring once. No current or lifetime mood disorder and depressive symptom score of 5 or less defined controls. The sample taken for sequencing was CD4+ T cells from PBMCs. V gene TRBV7-2 combines with J gene TRBJ2-5; D perhaps matches TRBD2 (6 bases). This clonotype was obtained from a woman aged 40 to 50 in good health. The CDR3 nucleotides are TGTGCCAGCAGCCCTAGGAGGGGCCTCCAAGAGACCCAGTACTTC. Protein: CASSPRRGLQETQYF.